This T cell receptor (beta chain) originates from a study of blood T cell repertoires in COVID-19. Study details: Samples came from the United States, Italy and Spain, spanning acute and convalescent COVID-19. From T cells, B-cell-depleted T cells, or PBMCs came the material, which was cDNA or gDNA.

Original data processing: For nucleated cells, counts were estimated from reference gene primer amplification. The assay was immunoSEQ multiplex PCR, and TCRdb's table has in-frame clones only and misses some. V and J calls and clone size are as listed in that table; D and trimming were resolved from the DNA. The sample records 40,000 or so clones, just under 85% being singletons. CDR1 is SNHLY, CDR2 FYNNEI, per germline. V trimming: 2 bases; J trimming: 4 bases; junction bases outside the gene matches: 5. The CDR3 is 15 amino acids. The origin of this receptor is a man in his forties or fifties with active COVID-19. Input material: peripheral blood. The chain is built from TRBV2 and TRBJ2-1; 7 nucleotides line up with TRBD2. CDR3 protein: CASSERASGYNEQFF. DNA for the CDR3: TGTGCCAGCAGTGAACGGGCTAGCGGTTACAATGAGCAGTTCTTC.